Included here is one T cell receptor (beta chain) sequence, with context. As yet, its antigen is unknown. Each sample gave at least 6.5 million isolated PBMCs. This specimen belongs to a study of blood T cells in healthy people across ages. General study results and limits: Unknown CMV status may confound age-related changes in expanded clones.

A second PCR, run for roughly 7 to 11 cycles, used a sample-barcoded 5' primer plus a J-beta primer mix. In TCRdb, the 5' RACE reads were re-called with MiXCR into one record per CDR3 protein. This sample has roughly 790,000 distinct CDR3 sequences; 43% occur once, and the top ten carry 20% to 25%. From germline, CDR1 is MNHEY and CDR2 SVGEGT. The CDR3 extends over 16 amino acids. Trimming took 4 bases from V and 0 from J, leaving 13 bases between them. The chain recombines TRBV6-2 or TRBV6-3 with TRBJ2-4, with a tentative D call TRBD1 (5 bases). Material for sequencing was blood. This receptor was obtained from a woman aged 55-69 years in good health. The CDR3 DNA reads as TGTGCCAGCAGTTCCCCCAGGGTTTCAGCCAAAAACATTCAGTACTTC. It specifies CASSSPRVSAKNIQYF.